Listed below are T cell receptor beta chains from one sample, sequenced in a study of cytotoxic CD8 clonotypes in ibrutinib-treated CLL. Assay: immunoSEQ multiplex PCR; the TCRdb copy retains only in-frame clones and omits some. Among about 200,000 clones listed, 79% were seen once. Sequences were derived from PBMCs, sampled after 12 months of ibrutinib treatment. These receptors were obtained from a human donor with chronic lymphocytic leukemia. Both conserved end residues are trimmed from each CDR3.

ASSLAGTSGSSSPNYNEQF,TRBV5-1
ASSQARLAYEQF,TRBV4-2
ASSLAQGAYSPLH,TRBV7-2
AISLGTGVTGELF,TRBV10-3
ASSSPWTSGTPNEQY,TRBV28
ASSFLSIAKNIQY,TRBV5-6
AFKRGGYEKLF,TRBV30
ASSHGRRNTEAF,TRBV5-1
ASSLFRGRSTDTQY,TRBV6-5
ASSSRDTNQPQH,TRBV7-9
ASDAGTVQETQY,TRBV5-1
ASSHSGGAGYEQY,TRBV6-6
AITGQGSYEQY,TRBV10-3
ATSGRTNYGYT,TRBV27
ASSDVQGSNQPQH,TRBV10-2
ASSFRVADTSTDTQY,TRBV27
ASSLIGGWELF,TRBV7-3
ASSIIYTGSNTEAF,TRBV19
AWRLNGGEAF,TRBV30
ASKGTGDTEAF,TRBV2
ASSLDRGGDYGYT,TRBV5-1
ASSPRAGSYGYT,TRBV27
ASSFRAIGTGELF,TRBV7-8
ASSLTLAGSYEQY,TRBV13
ASSGSPGGETQY,TRBV6-1
AIRRELGYT,TRBV28
ASSRQGGDTEAF,TRBV19
ASSQGRGRYTEAF,TRBV7-9
ASSYSKSGPYEQY,TRBV6-5
ASSLLLNTIY,TRBV28
SAWDRYMGGLGEAF,TRBV29-1
SASPDLTGPPGDEQF,TRBV29-1
ASTQETQY,TRBV2
ASSSPTRGGDTQY,TRBV28
ASTPSRNNYGYT,TRBV5-4
ASSRTGGGNIQY,TRBV28
ASSWDGYSNQPQH,TRBV5-1
TSSRRRGFTNYGYT,TRBV1
ASSQGPSGAYEQY,TRBV4-1
ASSQEPNYNSPLH,TRBV4-2